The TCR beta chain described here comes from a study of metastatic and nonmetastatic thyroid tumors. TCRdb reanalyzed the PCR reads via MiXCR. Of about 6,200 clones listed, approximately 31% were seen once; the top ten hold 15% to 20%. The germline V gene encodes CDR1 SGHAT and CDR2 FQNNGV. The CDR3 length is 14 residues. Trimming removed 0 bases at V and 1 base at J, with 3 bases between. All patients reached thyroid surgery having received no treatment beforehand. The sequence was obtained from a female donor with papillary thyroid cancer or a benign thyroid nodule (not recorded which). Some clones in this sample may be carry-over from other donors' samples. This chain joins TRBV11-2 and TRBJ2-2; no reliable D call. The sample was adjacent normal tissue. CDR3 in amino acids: CASSLEGNTGELFF. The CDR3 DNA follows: TGTGCCAGCAGCTTAGAAGGGAACACCGGGGAGCTGTTTTTT.